The 11 T cell receptor beta chains below come from one sample, sequenced in a study of T cell changes during pregnancy in multiple sclerosis. Libraries were prepared by immunoSEQ multiplex PCR; TCRdb keeps only in-frame clonotypes and omits some of them. The repertoire holds 9,500 to 14,000 clones, with about four fifths as singletons. The material sequenced was CD8+ T cells from peripheral blood mononuclear cells, taken after pregnancy. The source of these receptors is a female donor in good health, enrolled as a control in a pregnancy study.

A remark on this clone: The junction departs from germline at one end; a sequencing error may be responsible. The chain employs TRBV7-7 and TRBJ2-3, with a weak D call TRBD1 (6 bases). The CDR3 sequence is 15 residues long. Germline CDR1 is SSHAT and CDR2 is FNYEAQ (reference sequence). Written as DNA, the CDR3 is TGTGCTAGCAGCTTCGGACAGACTAGCACAGATACGCAGTATTTT. Protein sequence: CASSFGQTSTDTQYF.

The V and J genes are TRBV7-2 and TRBJ2-1; 9 bases line up with TRBD2. CDR3 length: 16 residues. Germline lookup yields CDR1 SGHTA and CDR2 FQGNSA. V trimming: 3 bases; J trimming: 0 bases; junction bases outside the gene matches: 3. This CDR3 reads CASSFLAGFSYNEQFF. As DNA, the CDR3 is TGTGCCAGCAGCTTTCTAGCGGGGTTCTCCTACAATGAGCAGTTCTTC.

This clone ranks as medium-sized (0.01 to 0.1%). The V gene is TRBV10-3, the J gene TRBJ2-5, with D unclear. The V end was cut by 4 bases, the J end by 2 bases, with 26 bases between. The CDR3 has 19 residues. Germline CDR1 reads ENHRY; CDR2 reads SYGVKD. The DNA of the CDR3 is TGTGCCATCAGTGCGGTCCAGAGTCTTTGGTTTGGGCAACAAGAGACCCAGTACTTC. Translating gives CAISAVQSLWFGQQETQYF.

Only one count was recorded for this clone. The chain employs TRBV11-2 and TRBJ2-1, with 13 bases that match TRBD2. There are 14 residues in the CDR3. J gave up 8 bases and V 4 bases, and 2 bases lay outside the gene matches. Germline lookup yields CDR1 SGHAT and CDR2 FQNNGV. CDR3 loop: CASSSLAGGDEQFF. For the CDR3, the DNA is TGTGCCAGCAGCTCACTAGCGGGGGGGGATGAGCAGTTCTTC.

The chain recombines TRBV7-8 with TRBJ2-7, with TRBD1 matching over 11 bases. The CDR3 length is 17 residues. V lost 1 base to trimming and J lost 0 bases; unmatched junction nucleotides: 5. The germline CDR1 and CDR2 sequences are SGHVS and FQNEAQ. The CDR3 coding sequence is TGTGCCAGCAGCTTAGGGACAGGGGGCCCTAGCTCCTACGAGCAGTACTTC. This codes for CASSLGTGGPSSYEQYF.

This chain uses TRBV19 with TRBJ1-2, with D possibly matching TRBD1 (5 bases). V dropped 5 bases and J dropped 8 bases, with 18 bases sitting between them. The CDR3 has 14 amino acids. The germline gives CDR1 LNHDA, CDR2 SQIVND (reference sequence). The CDR3 is CASSSTQVSEGYTF. The CDR3 DNA reads as TGTGCCAGTAGTTCAACACAGGTTTCGGAGGGCTACACCTTC.

The CDR3 spells CASRPSRGEQFF. The CDR3 nucleotides read TGTGCCAGCAGACCGAGCCGGGGGGAGCAGTTCTTC. The chain carries TRBV11-2 and TRBJ2-1, with a weak D call TRBD2 (6 bases). With 6 bases removed from V and 10 bases from J, the gap between germline ends came to 13 bases. Per germline, CDR1 SGHAT and CDR2 FQNNGV. The CDR3 has 12 residues.

This chain joins TRBV6-6 and TRBJ1-1; D is unclear. V gave up 7 bases and J gave up 3 bases, with 6 bases separating them. Germline CDR1 is MNHNY and CDR2 is SVGAGI (reference sequence). CDR3 length: 11 amino acids. The CDR3 nucleotides read TGTGCCAGCATGAGGGACACTGAAGCTTTCTTT. It codes for CASMRDTEAFF.

The chain has TRBV7-9 and TRBJ1-1; D uncertain. Trimming removed 5 bases from V and 4 bases from J, with 8 bases in between. The germline V gene encodes CDR1 SEHNR and CDR2 FQNEAQ (reference sequence). The CDR3 is 12 residues long. CDR3: CASSVHPTEAFF. For the CDR3, the DNA is TGTGCCAGCAGCGTCCATCCCACTGAAGCTTTCTTT.

The chain carries TRBV7-8 and TRBJ1-2; D is uncertain. This CDR3 is 14 amino acids long. Trimming cost V 4 bases and J 6 bases, with 15 bases left between them. Germline V CDR1 and CDR2: SGHVS, FQNEAQ. CDR3 region: CASSSTLFVDGYTF. The CDR3 DNA reads as TGTGCCAGCAGCTCGACACTCTTTGTTGATGGCTACACCTTC.

The V call is TRBV10-3, the J call TRBJ2-7; tentative D call: TRBD1 (7 bases). The CDR3 is 14 residues long. Trimming cost V 7 bases and J 0 bases, with 13 bases left between them. The germline gives CDR1 ENHRY, CDR2 SYGVKD. The chain's CDR3 is CAITQGGPSYEQYF. DNA of the CDR3: TGTGCCATCACCCAGGGGGGCCCCTCCTACGAGCAGTACTTC.